The 4 T cell receptor beta chains below were found in one sample sequenced in a study of OX40 agonist ivuxolimab in advanced cancers. The method was immunoSEQ multiplex PCR; TCRdb's version includes in-frame clones alone and lacks a portion of them. The sample records some 20,000 clones, about four fifths being singletons. The sequencing used CD4+ or CD8+ T cells sorted from blood, collected in a trial of the OX40 agonist ivuxolimab. The receptors stem from an adult with an advanced solid tumor such as melanoma, head and neck, liver or kidney cancer.

The chain joins TRBV7-2 to TRBJ1-1; no definite D call. The CDR3 sequence is 15 residues long. Trimming cost V 7 bases and J 3 bases, with 18 bases left between them. CDR1 is SGHTA, CDR2 FQGNSA, per germline. In nucleotides, the CDR3 is TGTGCCAGCACCCCCTCGGCGGCTGGGTACACTGAAGCTTTCTTT. Translation gives CASTPSAAGYTEAFF.

The chain employs TRBV11-2 and TRBJ1-4; D not resolved. CDR3 length equals 13 residues. Germline V gives CDR1 SGHAT, CDR2 FQNNGV. V shed 5 bases and J shed 3 bases, with 7 bases lying between them. The CDR3 here is CASSRASNEKLFF. The CDR3 DNA reads TGTGCCAGCAGCCGGGCCTCTAATGAAAAACTGTTTTTT.

The V and J genes are TRBV27 and TRBJ1-6; the D is unclear. The CDR3 loop spans 21 amino acids. The germline CDR1 and CDR2 sequences are MNHEY and SMNVEV (reference sequence). V lost 4 bases and J lost 0, with 25 bases in between. The CDR3 DNA sequence: TGTGCCAGCAGTTCATACCGCCTCTCTAGCCTGCCGAGCTCCTATAATTCACCCCTCCACTTT. This sequence encodes CASSSYRLSSLPSSYNSPLHF.

The CDR3 sequence: CASSNFVGGDTQYF. The DNA for the CDR3 is TGTGCCAGCTCGAACTTCGTAGGGGGAGATACGCAGTATTTT. The V call is TRBV6-1, the J call TRBJ2-3, with a possible D match to TRBD1 (6 bases). Germline CDR1 and CDR2: MNHNS and SASEGT. Trimming cost V 8 bases and J 5 bases, with 17 bases left between them. The CDR3 has 14 amino acids.